Listed here are 19 T cell receptor beta chains from one sample, sequenced in a study of T cell responses to AZD1222 COVID-19 vaccine. Sequencing used immunoSEQ multiplex PCR; TCRdb keeps in-frame clones, though not all of them. The data hold fewer than 150,000 clones, with 88% observed a single time. Material: peripheral blood, obtained 28 days after the second AZD1222 dose. The source is an adult who received the AZD1222 COVID-19 vaccine.

The chain recombines TRBV6-2 or TRBV6-3 with TRBJ1-1; 7 positions match TRBD1. V trimming: 2 bases; J trimming: 6 bases; junction bases outside the gene matches: 18. Germline-derived CDR1 and CDR2 are MNHEY and SVGEGT. CDR3 size: 18 residues. This CDR3 is CASSYVRTGRVGMAEAFF. Here the CDR3 DNA reads TGTGCCAGCAGTTACGTGCGGACAGGTCGGGTGGGGATGGCTGAAGCTTTCTTT.

The rearrangement links TRBV19 to TRBJ1-1; 9 positions match TRBD1. This CDR3 has 14 amino acids. The V gene's germline CDR1 is LNHDA and CDR2 SQIVND (reference sequence). The J segment lost 1 base and the V segment lost 6 bases, leaving 3 bases of the junction unmatched. The CDR3 loop is CASSQDRGNTEAFF. The CDR3 bases are TGTGCCAGTAGCCAGGACAGGGGGAACACTGAAGCTTTCTTT.

The gene calls are TRBV3-1 (or the pseudogene TRBV3-2) and TRBJ1-1, with a tentative D call TRBD1 (6 bases). Germline V gives CDR1 LGHDT, CDR2 YNNKEL (reference sequence). The CDR3 extends over 14 amino acids. V was shortened by 4 bases and J by 0 bases, with 9 bases between the two germline ends. The CDR3 reads CASSRGHLNTEAFF. CDR3 nucleotide sequence: TGTGCCAGCAGCCGGGGACATTTGAACACTGAAGCTTTCTTT.

The chain links TRBV29-1 to TRBJ2-5; 11 positions match TRBD1. CDR3 length: 13 amino acids. Unmatched junction bases numbered 5, after V lost 8 bases and J lost 3 bases. CDR1 and CDR2 (germline): SQVTM, ANQGSEA. The CDR3 reads CSMGTGGKETQYF. CDR3 nucleotides: TGCAGCATGGGGACAGGGGGAAAAGAGACCCAGTACTTC.

The gene calls are TRBV7-9 and TRBJ2-3; possibly TRBD2 for D (5 bases). Germline CDR1 reads SEHNR; CDR2 reads FQNEAQ (reference sequence). V dropped 6 bases and J dropped 8 bases, with 15 bases sitting between them. This CDR3 is 13 amino acids long. CDR3 loop: CASRAVGSGTQYF. DNA of the CDR3: TGTGCCAGCAGAGCGGTGGGAAGTGGTACGCAGTATTTT.

CDR3 residues: CASSLARGSWNYGYTF. The CDR3 DNA sequence: TGTGCCAGCAGCTTAGCGCGAGGAAGCTGGAACTATGGCTACACCTTC. The V gene is TRBV7-6, the J gene TRBJ1-2; unclear D gene. This CDR3 contains 16 residues. The V end lost 0 bases, the J end lost 2 bases, and 13 bases lay between the germline ends. Germline lookup yields CDR1 SGHVS and CDR2 FNYEAQ. The whole variable domain, remainder taken from reference TRBV7-6 and TRBJ1-2, is GAGVSQSPRYKVTKRGQDVALRCDPISGHVSLYWYRQALGQGPEFLTYFNYEAQQDKSGLPNDRFSAERPEGSISTLTIQRTEQRDSAMYRCASSLARGSWNYGYTFGSGTRLTVV.

The V gene is TRBV7-9, the J gene TRBJ2-1, with TRBD2 matching 7 bases. The germline V gene encodes CDR1 SEHNR and CDR2 FQNEAQ (reference sequence). J was trimmed by 9 bases and V by 6 bases; bases with no gene match: 11. CDR3 length: 14 residues. CDR3 DNA: TGTGCCAGCAGGTCAACGGGGGGAGGCAGTGAGCAGTTCTTC. Translation gives CASRSTGGGSEQFF.

This clone was counted a single time. The chain has TRBV14 and TRBJ1-1; D gene unclear. The length of the CDR3 is 12 residues. The germline V gene has CDR1 SGHDN and CDR2 FVKESK. Trimming stripped 5 bases from V and 6 bases from J, with 10 bases between. CDR3 amino acids: CASSFSGSEAFF. CDR3 DNA sequence: TGTGCCAGCAGCTTCTCCGGCTCTGAAGCTTTCTTT.

This rearrangement joins TRBV18 to TRBJ1-2; no clear D. CDR1 is KGHSH, CDR2 LQKENI, per germline. Trimming took off 5 bases at V and 3 bases at J, with 19 bases between the two ends. The CDR3 totals 16 residues. In DNA form, the CDR3 reads TGTGCCAGCTCAACCTCGGCTGGGTTGGGTGACTATGGCTACACCTTC. As protein: CASSTSAGLGDYGYTF.

V and J are TRBV7-8 and TRBJ1-1; no clear D gene. Trimming took off 2 bases at V and 1 base at J, with 17 bases between the two ends. This CDR3 has 17 amino acids. The germline gives CDR1 SGHVS, CDR2 FQNEAQ. CDR3 amino acids: CASSLNRIGGKNTEAFF. CDR3 nucleotides: TGTGCCAGCAGCTTAAACCGGATTGGCGGAAAGAACACTGAAGCTTTCTTT. Together with reference TRBV7-8 and TRBJ1-1, the CDR3 gives the full variable domain: GAGVSQSPRYKVAKRGQDVALRCDPISGHVSLFWYQQALGQGPEFLTYFQNEAQLDKSGLPSDRFFAERPEGSVSTLKIQRTQQEDSAVYLCASSLNRIGGKNTEAFFGQGTRLTVV.

The V call is TRBV3-1 (or the pseudogene TRBV3-2), the J call TRBJ1-6; 7 bases are shared with TRBD1. CDR3 size: 14 residues. Germline lookup yields CDR1 LGHDT and CDR2 YNNKEL (reference sequence). The V and J ends lost 2 bases and 7 bases, in that order; junction bases with no gene match: 2. The CDR3 loop is CASSQYRGNSPLHF. CDR3 coding DNA: TGTGCCAGCAGCCAATACAGGGGCAATTCACCCCTCCACTTT.

This chain links TRBV15 with TRBJ1-3; D is unresolved. V lost 1 base and J lost 4, with 5 bases in between. The germline V gene encodes CDR1 LNHNV and CDR2 YYDKDF (reference sequence). The CDR3 runs 13 residues. For the CDR3, the DNA is TGTGCCACCAGCAGAGGTACAGGAAACACCATATATTTT. Its protein is CATSRGTGNTIYF.

The chain has TRBV6-4 and TRBJ2-3; 12 bases match TRBD2. V shed 3 bases and J 5 bases; nucleotides not matched to a gene: 3. Germline CDR1 and CDR2: MRHNA and SNTAGT. CDR3 size: 15 residues. Written as DNA, the CDR3 is TGTGCCAGCAGTGAACTAGCGGGGGGTCTAGATACGCAGTATTTT. Its translation is CASSELAGGLDTQYF.

J is TRBJ2-3 and V is TRBV7-3; TRBD1 matches 7 bases. Germline trimming cut 5 bases from V and 1 base from J; bases unmatched to any gene: 9. This CDR3 comprises 16 residues. CDR1 is SGHTA, CDR2 FQGTGA, per germline. The CDR3 nucleotides read TGTGCCAGCAGCCCCGGACAGGCTCGGGGCACAGATACGCAGTATTTT. This sequence encodes CASSPGQARGTDTQYF.

The chain couples TRBV5-1 to TRBJ2-3; D unclear. V was pared by 4 bases and J by 0 bases, with 9 bases between. CDR1 is SGHRS, CDR2 YFSETQ, per germline. This CDR3 is built from 14 residues. This chain's CDR3 is CASSPSTSTDTQYF. DNA of the CDR3: TGCGCCAGCAGCCCCTCCACTAGCACAGATACGCAGTATTTT.

Turning to this clone: This sample includes further DNA sequences coding for the same CDR3. In DNA form, the CDR3 reads TGCGCCAGCAGCTTGACAATGAACACTGAAGCTTTCTTT. Its translation is CASSLTMNTEAFF. V is TRBV5-1 and J is TRBJ1-1; the D is unclear. Germline CDR1 SGHRS, CDR2 YFSETQ. This CDR3 contains 13 residues. The ends were cut back, 1 base at V and 0 bases at J, with 4 bases in the middle.

The genes are TRBV18 and TRBJ2-7; 14 positions agree with TRBD2. The V and J ends lost 6 bases and 4 bases, in that order; junction bases with no gene match: 8. Germline CDR1 reads KGHSH; CDR2 reads LQKENI. The CDR3 has 16 amino acids. The CDR3 DNA is TGTGCCAGCTCTCCAGGACTAGCGGGGGGCGTGTACGAGCAGTACTTC. This sequence encodes CASSPGLAGGVYEQYF.

This chain joins TRBV5-4 and TRBJ1-1; maybe TRBD1 (6 bases). Trimming pared 2 bases from V and 4 bases from J, leaving 9 bases between. CDR1 and CDR2 (germline): SGHNT, YYREEE (reference sequence). This CDR3 contains 13 residues. In DNA, the CDR3 is TGTGCCAGCAGCTTCGGGGGGCTCACTGAAGCTTTCTTT. Residues: CASSFGGLTEAFF.

The chain links TRBV6-5 to TRBJ1-6; possibly TRBD1 for D (6 bases). Between the trimmed V and J ends, which lost 8 bases and 8 bases, there was a span of 13 bases. CDR3 length: 13 amino acids. Germline CDR1 and CDR2: MNHEY and SVGAGI. The CDR3 nucleotides are TGTGCCAGCCGAACAGGGCGTTATTCACCCCTCCACTTT. It translates to CASRTGRYSPLHF.